These 3 T cell receptor beta chains share one sample of origin, sequenced in a study of cytomegalovirus exposure and HLA in healthy donors. Generated by immunoSEQ multiplex PCR, the TCRdb table keeps only in-frame clones and is missing some. The data hold about 160,000 clones, with about four fifths observed a single time. The sequencing sample was made of PBMCs. The receptors were gathered from a man aged 25 to 40 in good health and CMV-seropositive.

The chain couples TRBV9 to TRBJ2-1; 11 positions agree with TRBD2. CDR1 is SGDLS and CDR2 is YYNGEE in the germline V gene. After removal of 4 bases from V and 8 bases from J, the junction contained 14 bases not matched to a gene. The CDR3 loop spans 17 amino acids. The CDR3 nucleotides are TGTGCCAGCAGCCCCCACCGACTAGCGGGGCCAAACCATGAGCAGTTCTTC. This encodes CASSPHRLAGPNHEQFF.

In its sample, this clone was seen a few times. V gene TRBV5-1 combines with J gene TRBJ2-5; 12 nucleotides agree with TRBD2. The CDR3 sequence is 17 residues long. Germline CDR1 is SGHRS and CDR2 is YFSETQ. J lost 3 bases, V lost 5 bases, and 11 bases had no gene match. In DNA form, the CDR3 reads TGCGCCAGCAGGATGCTAGGGCTAGCGGGAGGGGAAGAGACCCAGTACTTC. This gives the protein CASRMLGLAGGEETQYF.

The chain has TRBV28 and TRBJ2-6; D perhaps matches TRBD2 (7 bases). The CDR3 is 14 amino acids. Trimming removed 8 bases at V and 4 bases at J, with 12 bases between. Germline V gene data show CDR1 as MDHEN and CDR2 as SYDVKM. CDR3 DNA: TGTGCCAGCGTTGGGGGGGCCGGGGCCAACGTCCTGACTTTC. As protein: CASVGGAGANVLTF. The variable domain in full, completed from reference TRBV28 and TRBJ2-6, reads DVKVTQSSRYLVKRTGEKVFLECVQDMDHENMFWYRQDPGLGLRLIYFSYDVKMKEKGDIPEGYSVSREKKERFSLILESASTNQTSMYLCASVGGAGANVLTFGAGSRLTVL.